The 24 T cell receptor beta chains reported below all come from one sample, sequenced in a study of Ad26.COV2.S vaccination and SARS-CoV-2 variants. Repertoires were generated with immunoSEQ multiplex PCR, while TCRdb's copy carries only in-frame clones and drops some. The sample contains approximately 340,000 clones, 85% of which appear only once. Treatment defined: some 19 received Ad26.COV2.S at low or high dose, single or two shots; a few received placebo; per-sample allocation not given. It was on day 63 after the first vaccine or placebo injection that samples were taken. The source material was peripheral blood, sampled in a trial of Ad26.COV2.S vaccine versus placebo. These receptors were collected from a person between 18 and 65 years old who received the Ad26.COV2.S COVID-19 vaccine or a placebo.

The J gene is TRBJ2-7, the V gene TRBV2; 11 nucleotides agree with TRBD1. Germline-derived CDR1 and CDR2 are SNHLY and FYNNEI. V gave up 7 bases and J gave up 7 bases; unmatched junction bases: 15. CDR3 length: 16 residues. The CDR3 protein is CASNPAGTGGFGEQYF. Written as DNA, the CDR3 is TGTGCCAGCAACCCCGCGGGGACAGGGGGTTTTGGTGAGCAGTACTTC.

V usage is TRBV10-3 and J usage is TRBJ1-4; D is perhaps TRBD1 (5 bases). Germline loops: CDR1 ENHRY, CDR2 SYGVKD. V shed 2 bases and J shed 0 bases, with 16 bases lying between them. The CDR3 is 18 residues long. The CDR3 coding sequence is TGTGCCATCAGTGAGATGCACCTGGGGGGAGCAACTAATGAAAAACTGTTTTTT. Protein product: CAISEMHLGGATNEKLFF.

V is TRBV9 and J is TRBJ2-1; 9 bases line up with TRBD1. The germline gives CDR1 SGDLS, CDR2 YYNGEE. The CDR3 runs 14 residues. With V trimmed by 5 bases and J by 6 bases, 6 bases remained unmatched. CDR3 sequence: CASSLQGARNEQFF. As DNA, the CDR3 is TGTGCCAGCAGTCTACAGGGGGCTCGCAATGAGCAGTTCTTC.

The J gene is TRBJ2-2, the V gene TRBV5-1; tentative D call: TRBD2 (5 bases). Germline V CDR1 and CDR2: SGHRS, YFSETQ. Trimming removed 0 bases from V and 3 bases from J, with 9 bases in between. This CDR3 has 15 amino acids. Here the CDR3 reads CASSLGLADTGELFF. The CDR3 DNA reads as TGCGCCAGCAGCTTGGGTCTAGCAGACACCGGGGAGCTGTTTTTT.

To note about this clone: The sample holds other DNA sequences that translate to the same CDR3. V and J are TRBV5-1 and TRBJ2-1, with D unclear. Germline V CDR1 and CDR2: SGHRS, YFSETQ. V lost 0 bases and J 9 bases, leaving 4 bases between the germline ends. CDR3 size: 11 residues. CDR3 amino acids: CASSLAGEQFF. Written as DNA, the CDR3 is TGCGCCAGCAGCTTGGCCGGTGAGCAGTTCTTC. Drawing the rest from reference TRBV5-1 and TRBJ2-1, the complete variable domain is KAGVTQTPRYLIKTRGQQVTLSCSPISGHRSVSWYQQTPGQGLQFLFEYFSETQRNKGNFPGRFSGRQFSNSRSEMNVSTLELGDSALYLCASSLAGEQFFGPGTRLTVL.

The chain carries TRBV4-3 and TRBJ2-1, with no clear D. The length of the CDR3 is 15 residues. The V gene lost 3 bases and the J gene lost 8 bases, with 17 bases spanning the gap. Per germline, CDR1 LGHNA and CDR2 YSLEER. The CDR3 spells CASSHIQGFWDEQFF. In nucleotides, the CDR3 is TGCGCCAGCAGCCATATACAAGGGTTTTGGGATGAGCAGTTCTTC.

V is TRBV20-1 and J is TRBJ2-1, with D unclear. Germline CDR1 is DFQATT and CDR2 is SNEGSKA (reference sequence). The CDR3 has 10 amino acids. Trimming pared 5 bases from V and 3 bases from J, leaving 2 bases between. The CDR3 DNA follows: TGCAGTGCTTTCTACAATGAGCAGTTCTTC. Its protein is CSAFYNEQFF.

On this clone: A read error may account for a junction end that differs from germline. The V gene is TRBV7-7, the J gene TRBJ2-1; 7 bases fit TRBD1. This CDR3 is 18 amino acids long. Germline V gene lookup returns CDR1 SSHAT and CDR2 FNYEAQ (reference sequence). The CDR3 coding sequence is TGTGCTAGCAGCTTAGCTTGGCCCGGGACAGTGACTGTGAATGAGCAGTTCTTC. It encodes CASSLAWPGTVTVNEQFF.

V and J are TRBV4-3 and TRBJ1-3; 7 nucleotides match TRBD1. This CDR3 has 19 residues. Germline-derived CDR1 and CDR2 are LGHNA and YSLEER. V was clipped by 4 bases and J by 0 bases; unmatched bases: 15. The CDR3 DNA follows: TGCGCCAGCAGCCTTTTAGGGGGCTCACCCCTCTTCTCTGGAAACACCATATATTTT. Translating it yields CASSLLGGSPLFSGNTIYF.

In this sample, this clone turned up many times. This chain connects TRBV28 to TRBJ1-1; D remains unclear. Germline V lookup: CDR1 MDHEN, CDR2 SYDVKM. V was clipped by 5 bases and J by 0 bases, with 22 bases between them. This CDR3 is 18 amino acids long. CDR3 nucleotide sequence: TGTGCCAGCAGTCGGACCTGGGCGGTGGGCAGTTTGAACACTGAAGCTTTCTTT. The encoded protein is CASSRTWAVGSLNTEAFF.

The chain carries TRBV2 and TRBJ2-7; perhaps TRBD2 as D (5 bases). This CDR3 has 11 residues. V gave up 2 bases and J gave up 9 bases, with 8 bases separating them. Per the germline V gene, CDR1 is SNHLY and CDR2 is FYNNEI. CDR3 DNA: TGTGCCAGCAGTGAATCCGCGGGGCAGTACTTC. Translated: CASSESAGQYF.

This clone was recorded once. V is TRBV19 and J is TRBJ2-3, with D maybe TRBD2 (6 bases). CDR1 is LNHDA, CDR2 SQIVND, per germline (reference sequence). There are 15 residues in the CDR3. The V gene lost 3 bases and the J gene lost 0 bases, with 10 bases spanning the gap. CDR3 residues: CASSMGAGSTDTQYF. In DNA form, the CDR3 reads TGTGCCAGTAGTATGGGTGCGGGGAGCACAGATACGCAGTATTTT. Full variable domain (remainder filled in from reference TRBV19 and TRBJ2-3): DGGITQSPKYLFRKEGQNVTLSCEQNLNHDAMYWYRQDPGQGLRLIYYSQIVNDFQKGDIAEGYSVSREKKESFPLTVTSAQKNPTAFYLCASSMGAGSTDTQYFGPGTRLTVL.

The chain links TRBV14 to TRBJ1-2; 8 nucleotides line up with TRBD1. V shed 6 bases and J 6 bases; nucleotides not matched to a gene: 6. This CDR3 is 13 amino acids long. The germline gives CDR1 SGHDN, CDR2 FVKESK. CDR3 nucleotides: TGTGCCAGCAGTCCCGACAGGGGAGATGGCTACACCTTC. Its protein product is CASSPDRGDGYTF.

The chain couples TRBV9 to TRBJ1-6, with 7 bases lining up with TRBD1. CDR1 SGDLS and CDR2 YYNGEE come from the germline V gene. The V and J ends lost 4 bases and 3 bases, in that order; junction bases with no gene match: 4. The CDR3 spans 15 residues. Here the CDR3 DNA reads TGTGCCAGCAGCAGACAGGGCCTCTATAATTCACCCCTCCACTTT. This encodes CASSRQGLYNSPLHF. Drawing the rest from reference TRBV9 and TRBJ1-6, the complete variable domain is DSGVTQTPKHLITATGQRVTLRCSPRSGDLSVYWYQQSLDQGLQFLIQYYNGEERAKGNILERFSAQQFPDLHSELNLSSLELGDSALYFCASSRQGLYNSPLHFGNGTRLTVT.

The chain joins TRBV5-5 to TRBJ2-7; D assignment may be TRBD1 or TRBD2 (5 bases each). The CDR3 runs 15 residues. Per germline, CDR1 SGHKS and CDR2 YYEKEE (reference sequence). V was shortened by 1 base and J by 0 bases, with 11 bases between the two germline ends. This CDR3 reads CASSLFRGYSYEQYF. The CDR3, as DNA: TGTGCCAGCAGCTTGTTCCGGGGCTACTCCTACGAGCAGTACTTC.

This chain joins TRBV7-9 and TRBJ1-4; D gene unclear. V gave up 5 bases and J gave up 8 bases, with 21 bases separating them. This CDR3 contains 16 residues. Germline V gene data show CDR1 as SEHNR and CDR2 as FQNEAQ (reference sequence). The CDR3 sequence: CASSPPPGLLAEKLFF. The CDR3, as DNA: TGTGCCAGCAGCCCCCCGCCGGGCCTGCTCGCCGAAAAACTGTTTTTT.

This chain connects TRBV11-3 to TRBJ2-1, with 8 positions matching TRBD2. The CDR3 sequence is 16 residues long. CDR1 is SGHNT, CDR2 YENEEA, per germline. Trimming at V came to 5 bases and at J to 0 bases, leaving 6 bases not matched to a gene. DNA of the CDR3: TGTGCCAGCAGCCACCGACTAGCGTACTCCTACAATGAGCAGTTCTTC. Residues: CASSHRLAYSYNEQFF.

The V call is TRBV6-5, the J call TRBJ2-7; D ambiguous. In germline, CDR1 is MNHEY, CDR2 SVGAGI. This CDR3 spans 11 amino acids. Trimming took off 8 bases at V and 2 bases at J, with 7 bases between the two ends. The CDR3 reads CASSGPYEQYF. Written as DNA, the CDR3 is TGTGCCAGCTCCGGTCCCTACGAGCAGTACTTC.

The chain recombines TRBV4-1 with TRBJ2-7, with a weak D call TRBD1 (5 bases). The CDR3 has 12 residues. In germline, CDR1 is MGHRA, CDR2 YSYEKL. Trimming left V 1 base short and J 6 bases short, with 7 bases between. CDR3 in amino acids: CASSQAGSEQYF. The CDR3 DNA reads TGCGCCAGCAGCCAAGCAGGGTCCGAGCAGTACTTC.

The rearrangement links TRBV5-1 to TRBJ2-7, with TRBD1 as a possible D gene (6 bases). CDR1 is SGHRS, CDR2 YFSETQ, per germline. The CDR3 is 15 amino acids. The ends were cut back, 4 bases at V and 0 bases at J, with 14 bases in the middle. CDR3 sequence: CASSLPDRYSYEQYF. CDR3 in DNA: TGCGCCAGCAGCCTCCCCGACAGGTACTCCTACGAGCAGTACTTC.

This clone appeared once. This chain uses TRBV18 with TRBJ1-1, with 10 positions matching TRBD1. Germline-derived CDR1 and CDR2 are KGHSH and LQKENI. The CDR3 length is 16 residues. J gave up 7 bases and V 2 bases, and 10 bases lay outside the gene matches. The DNA of the CDR3 is TGTGCCAGCTCACCAAGAAACGGCGGGACAGGGGATGAAGCTTTCTTT. Protein sequence: CASSPRNGGTGDEAFF.

The chain joins TRBV19 to TRBJ1-6, with D perhaps TRBD1 (5 bases). This CDR3 has 15 residues. CDR1 and CDR2 (germline): LNHDA, SQIVND (reference sequence). The ends were cut back, 3 bases at V and 10 bases at J, with 16 bases in the middle. CDR3 nucleotide sequence: TGTGCCAGTAGTATGGTCGTGGCGGAGGGGTCACCCCTCCACTTT. Translated: CASSMVVAEGSPLHF.

The V gene is TRBV19, the J gene TRBJ2-5; either TRBD1 or TRBD2 may supply D (5 bases each). Germline values: CDR1 LNHDA, CDR2 SQIVND (reference sequence). Trimming cost V 3 bases and J 4 bases, with 18 bases left between them. The CDR3 covers 16 residues. In DNA form, the CDR3 reads TGTGCCAGTAGTATCCTCGGGACGGCTAGGACAGAGACCCAGTACTTC. It is translated as CASSILGTARTETQYF.

The chain is built from TRBV3-1 (or the pseudogene TRBV3-2) and TRBJ2-2; D remains ambiguous. Trimming removed 1 base from V and 7 bases from J, with 7 bases in between. This CDR3 spans 13 amino acids. CDR1 is LGHDT, CDR2 YNNKEL, per germline (reference sequence). The CDR3 spells CASSQVGIGELFF. DNA of the CDR3: TGTGCCAGCAGCCAAGTAGGAATCGGGGAGCTGTTTTTT.